This T cell receptor beta chain was identified in a study of blood T cell repertoires in COVID-19. Study as a whole: Samples of COVID-19 (acute and convalescent) were obtained from the United States, Italy and Spain.

The V end was cut by 0 bases, the J end by 3 bases, with 14 bases between. The germline V gene encodes CDR1 MNHEY and CDR2 SMNVEV (reference sequence). The length of the CDR3 is 16 residues. Some clones are missing from TCRdb's copy, which holds only in-frame ones; the method was immunoSEQ multiplex PCR. In the table there are some 120,000 clones, approximately 91% of which are singletons. The source is an elderly woman with acute or convalescent COVID-19. The specimen sequenced was peripheral blood. The genes are TRBV27 and TRBJ1-1; the D gene is possibly TRBD1 (5 bases). The CDR3 protein is CASSLSADQGDTEAFF. The CDR3 region has the DNA TGTGCCAGCAGTTTATCCGCCGATCAGGGCGACACTGAAGCTTTCTTT.